This T cell receptor beta chain was identified in a study of T cells in Graves' hyperthyroidism and ophthalmopathy. Study results and caveats: Patients with ophthalmopathy were separated from those with stable hyperthyroidism by a 13 V-J model. Clonotypes that were expanded in thyroid above 0.001 mostly appeared in blood too.

PBMCs were sourced from approximately 9 ml fresh peripheral blood. TCR beta CDR3 sequences were amplified from RNA transcripts. Carried out on the TCR CDR3, a first-round RT-PCR used the HTBI primer set. Using its own MiXCR run on the multiplex PCR reads, TCRdb lists one record per CDR3 protein. The table includes fewer than 600,000 distinct CDR3 sequences, approximately 14% detected once. Concerning this clonotype: Its matching antigen is unknown.

This receptor was obtained from a woman between 18 and 29 years old with Graves' hyperthyroidism. The sample comprised blood.

The DNA for the CDR3 is TGTGCCAGCAGCCCCCTGCCGGGAGCCTACGAGCAGTACTTC. Its protein is CASSPLPGAYEQYF. This chain links TRBV7-8 with TRBJ2-7, with D maybe TRBD2 (6 bases). The V end was cut by 5 bases, the J end by 2 bases, with 13 bases between. The CDR3 contains 14 residues. Germline CDR1 reads SGHVS; CDR2 reads FQNEAQ.